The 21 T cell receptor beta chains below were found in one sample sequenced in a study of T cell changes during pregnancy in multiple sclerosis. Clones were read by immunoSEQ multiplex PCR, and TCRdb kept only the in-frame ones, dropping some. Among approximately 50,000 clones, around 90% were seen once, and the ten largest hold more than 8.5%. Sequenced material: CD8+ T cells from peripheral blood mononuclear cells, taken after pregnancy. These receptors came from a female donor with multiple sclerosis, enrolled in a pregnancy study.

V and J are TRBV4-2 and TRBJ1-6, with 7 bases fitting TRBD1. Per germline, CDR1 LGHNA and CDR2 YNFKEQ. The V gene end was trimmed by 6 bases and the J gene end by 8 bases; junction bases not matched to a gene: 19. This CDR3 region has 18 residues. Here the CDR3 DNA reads TGTGCCAGCAGACGGAGACAGGGCGAGGAATTTACCCATTCACCCCTCCACTTT. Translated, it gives CASRRRQGEEFTHSPLHF.

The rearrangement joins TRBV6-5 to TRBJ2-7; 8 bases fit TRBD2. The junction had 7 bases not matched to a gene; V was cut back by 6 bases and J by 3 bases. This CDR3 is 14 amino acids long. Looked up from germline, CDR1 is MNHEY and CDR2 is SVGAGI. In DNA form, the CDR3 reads TGTGCCAGCAGCGCCATAGCGGGGTACTACGAGCAGTACTTC. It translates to CASSAIAGYYEQYF.

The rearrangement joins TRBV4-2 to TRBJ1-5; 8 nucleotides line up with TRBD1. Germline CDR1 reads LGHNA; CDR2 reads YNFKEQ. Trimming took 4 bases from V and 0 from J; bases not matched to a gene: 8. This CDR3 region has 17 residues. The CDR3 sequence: CASSLGTGPYSNQPQHF. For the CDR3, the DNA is TGTGCCAGCAGCCTTGGGACAGGCCCGTATAGCAATCAGCCCCAGCATTTT.

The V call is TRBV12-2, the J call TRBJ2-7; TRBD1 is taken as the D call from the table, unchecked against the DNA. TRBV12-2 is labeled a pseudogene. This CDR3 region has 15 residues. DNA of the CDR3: TGTGCAAGTCGCATCCGGGACAGGGACTCCTACGAGCAGTACTTC. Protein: CASRIRDRDSYEQYF.

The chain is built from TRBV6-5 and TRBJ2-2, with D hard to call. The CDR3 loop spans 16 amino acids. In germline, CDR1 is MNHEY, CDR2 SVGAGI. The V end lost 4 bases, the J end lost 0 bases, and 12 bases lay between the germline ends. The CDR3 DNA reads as TGTGCCAGCAGTTTTCTTCCCCCGGCGAACACCGGGGAGCTGTTTTTT. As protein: CASSFLPPANTGELFF.

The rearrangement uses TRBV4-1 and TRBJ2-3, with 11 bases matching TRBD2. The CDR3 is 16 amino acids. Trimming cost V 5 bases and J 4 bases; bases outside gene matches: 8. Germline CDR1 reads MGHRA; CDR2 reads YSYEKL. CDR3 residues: CASSIIAGGLSDTQYF. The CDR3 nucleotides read TGCGCCAGCAGCATAATAGCGGGGGGGCTCTCAGATACGCAGTATTTT.

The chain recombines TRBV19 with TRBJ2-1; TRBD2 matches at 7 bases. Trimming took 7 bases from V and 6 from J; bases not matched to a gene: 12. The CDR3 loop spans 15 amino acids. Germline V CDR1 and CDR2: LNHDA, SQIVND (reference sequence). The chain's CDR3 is CASTPSASGFNEQFF. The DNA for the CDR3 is TGTGCCAGTACCCCCTCGGCTAGCGGTTTCAATGAGCAGTTCTTC.

CDR3 coding DNA: TGTGCCAGCTCACCCGTCGGGGAGGGAAACACCGGGGAGCTGTTTTTT. Translated, it gives CASSPVGEGNTGELFF. The V call is TRBV18, the J call TRBJ2-2; 7 bases map to TRBD2. The germline V gene has CDR1 KGHSH and CDR2 LQKENI. The CDR3 is 16 residues long. The J segment lost 2 bases and the V segment lost 3 bases, leaving 6 bases of the junction unmatched.

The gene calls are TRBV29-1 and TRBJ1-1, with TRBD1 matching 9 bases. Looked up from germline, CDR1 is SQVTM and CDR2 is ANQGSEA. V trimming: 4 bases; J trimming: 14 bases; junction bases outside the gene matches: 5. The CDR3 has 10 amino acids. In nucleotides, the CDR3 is TGCAGCGTTGTGTCGGACAGGGGATTCTTT. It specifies CSVVSDRGFF.

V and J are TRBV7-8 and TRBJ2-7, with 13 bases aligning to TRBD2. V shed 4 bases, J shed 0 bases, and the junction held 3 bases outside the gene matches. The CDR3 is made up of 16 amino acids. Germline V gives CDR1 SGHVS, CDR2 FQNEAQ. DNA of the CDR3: TGTGCCAGCAGCTCGGGACTAGCGGGGAGCTCCTACGAGCAGTACTTC. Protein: CASSSGLAGSSYEQYF.

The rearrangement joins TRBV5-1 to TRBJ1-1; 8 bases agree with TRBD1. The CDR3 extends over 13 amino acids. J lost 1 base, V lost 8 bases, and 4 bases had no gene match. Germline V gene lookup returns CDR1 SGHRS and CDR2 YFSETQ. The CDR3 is CASKDRANTEAFF. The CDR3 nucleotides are TGCGCCAGTAAGGACAGGGCGAACACTGAAGCTTTCTTT. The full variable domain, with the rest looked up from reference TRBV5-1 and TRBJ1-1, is KAGVTQTPRYLIKTRGQQVTLSCSPISGHRSVSWYQQTPGQGLQFLFEYFSETQRNKGNFPGRFSGRQFSNSRSEMNVSTLELGDSALYLCASKDRANTEAFFGQGTRLTVV.

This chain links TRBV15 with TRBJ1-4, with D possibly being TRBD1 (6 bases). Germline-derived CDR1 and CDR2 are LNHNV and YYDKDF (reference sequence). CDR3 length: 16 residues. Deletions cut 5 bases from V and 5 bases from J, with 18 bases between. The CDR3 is CATSLKREGGNEKLFF. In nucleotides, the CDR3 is TGTGCCACCAGCCTCAAAAGGGAAGGGGGAAATGAAAAACTGTTTTTT. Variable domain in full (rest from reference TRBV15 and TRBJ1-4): DAMVIQNPRYQVTQFGKPVTLSCSQTLNHNVMYWYQQKSSQAPKLLFHYYDKDFNNEADTPDNFQSRRPNTSFCFLDIRSPGLGDTAMYLCATSLKREGGNEKLFFGSGTQLSVL.

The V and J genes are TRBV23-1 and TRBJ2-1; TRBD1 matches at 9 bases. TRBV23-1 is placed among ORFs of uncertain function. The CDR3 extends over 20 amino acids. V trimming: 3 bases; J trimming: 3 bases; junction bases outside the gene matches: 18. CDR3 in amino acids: CASSQQTGGRSGVDYNEQFF. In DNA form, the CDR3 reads TGCGCCAGCAGTCAGCAGACAGGGGGGAGGAGCGGGGTCGACTACAATGAGCAGTTCTTC.

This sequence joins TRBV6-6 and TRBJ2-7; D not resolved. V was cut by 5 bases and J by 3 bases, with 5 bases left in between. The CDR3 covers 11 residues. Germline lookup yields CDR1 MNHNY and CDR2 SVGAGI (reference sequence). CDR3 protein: CASSDSYEQYF. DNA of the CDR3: TGTGCCAGCAGTGATAGCTACGAGCAGTACTTC.

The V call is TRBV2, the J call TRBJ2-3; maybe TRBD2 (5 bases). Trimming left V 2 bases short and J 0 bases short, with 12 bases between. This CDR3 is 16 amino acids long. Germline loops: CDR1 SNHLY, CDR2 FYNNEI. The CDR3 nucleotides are TGTGCCAGCAGTGAAATGACTACCCCTAGCACAGATACGCAGTATTTT. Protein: CASSEMTTPSTDTQYF.

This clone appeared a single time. In nucleotides, the CDR3 is TGTGCCATCTTGGGGGCGAACGAAAAACTGTTTTTT. Amino acid sequence: CAILGANEKLFF. This chain uses TRBV10-3 with TRBJ1-4, with D tentatively TRBD1 (6 bases). Germline values: CDR1 ENHRY, CDR2 SYGVKD. The CDR3 sequence is 12 residues long. The V gene lost 8 bases and the J gene lost 8 bases, with 12 bases spanning the gap.

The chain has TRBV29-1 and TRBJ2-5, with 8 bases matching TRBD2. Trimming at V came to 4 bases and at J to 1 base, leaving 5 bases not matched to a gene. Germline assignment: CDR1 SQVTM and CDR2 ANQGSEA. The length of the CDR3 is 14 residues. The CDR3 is CSVVGGASQETQYF. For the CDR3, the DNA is TGCAGCGTTGTCGGGGGGGCCTCCCAAGAGACCCAGTACTTC.

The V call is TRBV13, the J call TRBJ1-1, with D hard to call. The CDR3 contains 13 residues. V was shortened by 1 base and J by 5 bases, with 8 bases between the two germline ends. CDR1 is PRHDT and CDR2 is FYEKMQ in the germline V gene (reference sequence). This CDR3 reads CASSLAGDTEAFF. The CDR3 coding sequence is TGTGCCAGCAGCTTAGCCGGGGATACTGAAGCTTTCTTT.

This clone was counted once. The CDR3 here is CASSQVSGGTGNTIYF. The CDR3 bases are TGCGCCAGCAGCCAAGTTTCCGGGGGGACTGGAAACACCATATATTTT. The chain uses TRBV4-1 and TRBJ1-3, with a tentative D call TRBD1 (5 bases). CDR1 MGHRA and CDR2 YSYEKL come from the germline V gene. Between the trimmed V and J ends, which lost 1 base and 2 bases, there was a span of 12 bases. CDR3 length: 16 amino acids.

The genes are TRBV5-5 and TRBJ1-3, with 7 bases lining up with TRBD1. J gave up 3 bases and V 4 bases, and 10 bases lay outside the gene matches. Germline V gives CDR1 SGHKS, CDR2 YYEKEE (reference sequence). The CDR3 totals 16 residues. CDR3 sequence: CASSLLSTGIGNTIYF. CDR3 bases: TGTGCCAGCAGCCTCCTCTCGACAGGGATTGGAAACACCATATATTTT.

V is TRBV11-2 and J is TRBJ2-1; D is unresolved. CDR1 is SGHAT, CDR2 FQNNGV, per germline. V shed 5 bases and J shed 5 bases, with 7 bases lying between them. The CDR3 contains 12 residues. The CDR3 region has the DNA TGTGCCAGCAGCGACACTGACAATGAGCAGTTCTTC. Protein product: CASSDTDNEQFF.